This T cell receptor (beta chain) was obtained from a study of spatial heterogeneity in lung cancer. TCRdb itself ran the 5' RACE reads through MiXCR, one entry per CDR3 protein. The sample consists of 15,000 to 20,000 distinct CDR3 sequences, about 6% of them appearing once. The CDR3 contains 15 residues. CDR1 LGHNA and CDR2 YSLEER come from the germline V gene. V lost 4 bases and J lost 5; bases outside the gene matches: 10. This clonotype was seen at least ten times. Time point meaning: blood at routine non-recurrence follow-up after resection. The chain couples TRBV4-3 to TRBJ2-5; TRBD2 aligns across 7 bases. The sequenced sample was PBMCs, obtained at follow-up. The source of this sequence is a male donor with early-stage non-small cell lung cancer. The DNA for the CDR3 is TGCGCCAGCAGCCCTCGGGGGGAGTTCGGCGAGACCCAGTACTTC. Translation gives CASSPRGEFGETQYF.